This T cell receptor (beta chain) derives from a study of T cell responses to AZD1222 COVID-19 vaccine (dated by TCRdb to the early 2020s). Turning to the overall study: AZD1222 recipients given second doses at about 4 weeks or at about 12 weeks were pooled, since spike-specific TCR depth and breadth were not found to differ between the two schedules. TCR sequencing covered 233 trial participants: roughly 200 given two doses of AZD1222 and about 26 given two doses of MenACWY control vaccine. Trial participants were enrolled by age into 18-55, 56-69 and 70-plus year subgroups, with roughly 150, 30 and 60 TCR-sequenced participants respectively.

The sample's time point label, in plain terms: baseline before first vaccination. Vaccinee samples came from UK trials COV001 and COV002, including a single-blind randomized controlled phase 2/3 trial of AZD1222 (ChAdOx1 nCoV-19) in healthy adults. Trial participant PBMC samples were collected at day 0 and day 28 after the second dose for TCRbeta chain sequencing. Points on this clone: Which antigen it targets is not known. Base qualities are not at hand, and no much larger clone is one base apart.

The germline V gene gives CDR1 as KGHSH and CDR2 as LQKENI. V is reduced by 3 bases and J by 4 bases, leaving a spacing of 12 bases between them. The CDR3 runs 14 residues from the cysteine to the phenylalanine. The DNA shown is the 42-base CDR3, in frame from base 1. The CDR3 regions of human TCRbeta chains were subjected to immunosequencing. The authors processed their data as follows. TCRs in the repertoires were matched against a reference library of SARS-CoV-2-specific TCRs that had been generated with the MIRA antigen-specificity platform. Breadth was defined as the fraction of unique TCRs that were SARS-CoV-2-associated. Depth was defined as the fraction of total T cells that were SARS-CoV-2-associated. Using the MIRA data, each spike-specific TCR was assigned both to the spike region to which the TCR was reactive and to a CD4 or CD8 class. Log10-transformed breadth and depth values were compared by one-way ANOVA with Sidak's multiple comparisons tests. Held by TCRdb, this immuneACCESS table contains in-frame sequences only and omits some clones. Under half of the omission traces to an unresolved V gene where checked; the cause of the rest is unknown. The V and J calls and clone size are taken from that table; D and trimming were inferred from the DNA. The sample has about 150,000 clones on record, around 92% of them singletons. 2.3% of the sample is taken by the ten largest.

Overall results and qualifications from the work: Because no day 14 peak-response samples were available, repertoires were characterized only after the peak T cell response. The vaccine-associated CD4 TCRs covered the entire spike protein, and the dominant responses fell in regions 160-218 and 743-854. Reportedly, almost half of the unique spike-specific TCRs recognized epitopes lying outside the regions that are mutated in the B.1.351 and B.1.1.7 variants. The 56-69-year group was small, and its depth increase did not reach significance, likely because of low power. Conclusions about previously exposed vaccinees are limited, since just five or six AZD1222 recipients were seropositive for SARS-CoV-2 at baseline. After two AZD1222 doses, spike-specific TCR breadth and depth were significantly higher than at day 0 and than in MenACWY recipients. Participants were mostly white British and included more females than males, and it was suggested by the authors that clonal diversity may have been underestimated.

The clonotype was recovered from an adult in good health. The source was peripheral blood, collected on day 0 of AZD1222 vaccination. The chain uses TRBV18 and TRBJ1-1; the D gene is perhaps TRBD1, from 6 matching bases. CDR3 sequence: CASSPGQVSTEAFF. The DNA reads as follows: TGTGCCAGCTCACCGGGACAAGTAAGCACTGAAGCTTTCTTT.